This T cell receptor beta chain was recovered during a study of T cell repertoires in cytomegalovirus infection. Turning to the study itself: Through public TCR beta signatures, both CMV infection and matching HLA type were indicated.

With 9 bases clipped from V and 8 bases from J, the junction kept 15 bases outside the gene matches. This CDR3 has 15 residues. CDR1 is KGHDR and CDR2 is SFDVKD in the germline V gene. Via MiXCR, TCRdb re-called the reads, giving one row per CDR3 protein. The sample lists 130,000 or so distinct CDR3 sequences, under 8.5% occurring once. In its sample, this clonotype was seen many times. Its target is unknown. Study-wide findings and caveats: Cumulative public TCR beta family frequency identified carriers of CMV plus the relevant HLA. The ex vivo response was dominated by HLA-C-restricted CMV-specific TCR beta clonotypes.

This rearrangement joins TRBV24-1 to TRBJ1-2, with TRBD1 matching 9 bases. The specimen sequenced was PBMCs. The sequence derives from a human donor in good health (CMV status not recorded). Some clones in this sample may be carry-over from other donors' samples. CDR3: CATGSGQGILGGYTF. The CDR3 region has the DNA TGTGCCACCGGATCGGGACAGGGAATTTTGGGAGGCTACACCTTC.